The clone carrying this T cell receptor (beta chain) was observed a few times. This record belongs to a study of early T cells in non-severe SARS-CoV-2 infection. CDR3 length: 16 residues. V trimming: 5 bases; J trimming: 4 bases; junction bases outside the gene matches: 14. The protocol attached unique molecular identifiers to individual cDNA molecules. A single record per CDR3 protein comes from TCRdb applying MiXCR to the 5' RACE reads. The repertoire holds some 80,000 distinct CDR3 sequences, with 5% as singletons. The TCR was taken from an adult who was a healthcare worker with PCR-confirmed SARS-CoV-2 infection or an uninfected control (not recorded which). This chain joins TRBV12-3 or TRBV12-4 and TRBJ2-7; 7 bases agree with TRBD2. The sample consisted of whole blood, taken at baseline. This CDR3 is CASSPRRGGRVYEQYF. CDR3 nucleotides: TGTGCCAGCAGTCCCCGACGGGGCGGGAGAGTATACGAGCAGTACTTC.